The present TCR beta chain was sequenced within a study of PD-L1 blockade in urothelial cancer. As for the study in general: Patients, treated from about 2014 onward, received atezolizumab 1,200 mg intravenously every 3 weeks. At 3 weeks after treatment start (second dose) and again at 6 weeks, blood was analyzed.

Germline-derived CDR1 and CDR2 are LNHNV and YYDKDF (reference sequence). With 1 base clipped from V and 5 bases from J, the junction kept 12 bases outside the gene matches. The CDR3 is 19 residues long. The time point: pretreatment peripheral blood. Synthetically made TCR analog templates were put into each PCR as spikes. The data were produced by immunoSEQ multiplex PCR, yet TCRdb's version contains in-frame clones alone and is incomplete. The repertoire holds tens of thousands of clones, with 90% as singletons. The V and J genes are TRBV15 and TRBJ2-6, with TRBD1 matching 9 bases. This specimen was PBMCs, taken around atezolizumab (anti-PD-L1) treatment. This TCR was recovered from a man in his 60s with urothelial cancer. CDR3 DNA: TGTGCCACCAGCAGAGCGGACGCCGGGACAGGGAATCGGGCCAACGTCCTGACTTTC. The encoded protein is CATSRADAGTGNRANVLTF.